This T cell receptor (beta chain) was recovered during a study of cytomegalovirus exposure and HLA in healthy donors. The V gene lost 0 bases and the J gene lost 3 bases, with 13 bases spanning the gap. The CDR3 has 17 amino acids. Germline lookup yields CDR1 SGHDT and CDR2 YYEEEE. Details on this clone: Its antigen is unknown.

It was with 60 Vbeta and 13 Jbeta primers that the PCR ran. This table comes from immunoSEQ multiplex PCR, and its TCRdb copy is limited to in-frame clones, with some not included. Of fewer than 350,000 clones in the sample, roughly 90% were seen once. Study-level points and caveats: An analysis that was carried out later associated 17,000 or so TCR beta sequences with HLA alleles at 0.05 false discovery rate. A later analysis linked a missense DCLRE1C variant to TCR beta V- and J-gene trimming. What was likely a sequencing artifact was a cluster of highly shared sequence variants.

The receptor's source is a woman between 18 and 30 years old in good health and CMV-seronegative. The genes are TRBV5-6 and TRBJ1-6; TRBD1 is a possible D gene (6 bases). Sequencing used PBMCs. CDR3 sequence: CASSLARGQFYNSPLHF. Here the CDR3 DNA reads TGTGCCAGCAGCTTGGCCAGGGGCCAGTTCTATAATTCACCCCTCCACTTT.